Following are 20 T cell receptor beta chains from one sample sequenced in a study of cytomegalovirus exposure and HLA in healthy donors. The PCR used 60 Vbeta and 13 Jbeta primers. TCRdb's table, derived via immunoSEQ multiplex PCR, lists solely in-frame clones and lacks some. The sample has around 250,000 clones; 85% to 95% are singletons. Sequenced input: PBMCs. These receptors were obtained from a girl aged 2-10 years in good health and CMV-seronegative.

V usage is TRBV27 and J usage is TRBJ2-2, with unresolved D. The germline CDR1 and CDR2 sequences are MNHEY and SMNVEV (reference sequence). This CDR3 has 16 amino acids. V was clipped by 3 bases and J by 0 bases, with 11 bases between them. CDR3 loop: CASSFIAGSNTGELFF. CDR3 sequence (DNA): TGTGCCAGCAGTTTTATTGCAGGCTCGAACACCGGGGAGCTGTTTTTT.

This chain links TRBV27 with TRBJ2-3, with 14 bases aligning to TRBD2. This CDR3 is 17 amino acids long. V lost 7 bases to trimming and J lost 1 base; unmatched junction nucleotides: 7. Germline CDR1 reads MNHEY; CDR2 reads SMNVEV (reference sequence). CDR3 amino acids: CASTKTSGRAGTDTQYF. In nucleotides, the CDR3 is TGTGCCAGCACCAAGACTAGCGGGAGGGCCGGCACAGATACGCAGTATTTT.

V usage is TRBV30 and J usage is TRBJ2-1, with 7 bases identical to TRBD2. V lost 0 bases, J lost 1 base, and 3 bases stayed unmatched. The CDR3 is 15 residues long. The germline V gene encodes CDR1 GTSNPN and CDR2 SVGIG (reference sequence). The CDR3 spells CAWSVPGGSYNEQFF. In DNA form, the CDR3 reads TGTGCCTGGAGTGTACCGGGGGGTTCCTACAATGAGCAGTTCTTC.

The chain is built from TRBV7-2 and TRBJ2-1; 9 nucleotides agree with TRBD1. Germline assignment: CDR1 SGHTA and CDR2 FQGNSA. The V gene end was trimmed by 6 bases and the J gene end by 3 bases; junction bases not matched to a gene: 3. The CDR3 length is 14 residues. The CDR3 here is CASRGQGIYNEQFF. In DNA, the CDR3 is TGTGCCAGCAGGGGACAGGGAATCTACAATGAGCAGTTCTTC.

Here the CDR3 reads CSARDRSEQYF. CDR3 nucleotides: TGCAGTGCTAGGGACAGGTCCGAGCAGTACTTC. The V call is TRBV20-1, the J call TRBJ2-7, with TRBD1 matching over 7 bases. The CDR3 is 11 amino acids. Germline V gene lookup returns CDR1 DFQATT and CDR2 SNEGSKA (reference sequence). With V trimmed by 3 bases and J by 6 bases, 2 bases remained unmatched.

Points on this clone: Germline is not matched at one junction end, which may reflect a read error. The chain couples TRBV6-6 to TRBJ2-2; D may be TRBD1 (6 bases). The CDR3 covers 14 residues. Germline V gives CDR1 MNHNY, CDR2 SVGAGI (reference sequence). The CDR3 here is CASSLWGQTGELLF. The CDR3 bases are TGTGCCAGCAGTTTATGGGGACAAACCGGGGAGCTGCTTTTT.

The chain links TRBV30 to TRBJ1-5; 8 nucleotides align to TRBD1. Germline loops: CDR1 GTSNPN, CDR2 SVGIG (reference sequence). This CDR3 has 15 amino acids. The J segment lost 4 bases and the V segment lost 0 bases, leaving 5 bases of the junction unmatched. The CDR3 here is CAWSVRTGINQPQHF. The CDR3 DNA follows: TGTGCCTGGAGTGTACGGACAGGGATTAATCAGCCCCAGCATTTT.

The CDR3 here is CASSFGSIYGYTF. The CDR3 region has the DNA TGTGCCAGCAGCTTCGGGTCAATCTATGGCTACACCTTC. The chain recombines TRBV5-6 with TRBJ1-2; D gene uncertain. CDR3 length equals 13 residues. CDR1 and CDR2 (germline): SGHDT, YYEEEE. V dropped 2 bases and J dropped 4 bases, with 9 bases sitting between them.

The CDR3 DNA follows: TGTGCCAGCAGCCAATTCGCGGGGGCCCTCCACTTT. This codes for CASSQFAGALHF. The genes are TRBV4-2 and TRBJ1-6; tentative D call: TRBD1 (5 bases). Germline CDR1 reads LGHNA; CDR2 reads YNFKEQ. The CDR3 contains 12 residues. V was trimmed by 2 bases and J by 14 bases, leaving 10 bases between them.

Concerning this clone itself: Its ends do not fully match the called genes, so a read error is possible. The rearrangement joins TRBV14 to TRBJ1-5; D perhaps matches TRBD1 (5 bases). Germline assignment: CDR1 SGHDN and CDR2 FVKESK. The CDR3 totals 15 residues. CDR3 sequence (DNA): TGTGCCAGCAGCCAAGGCGGGGCGGGCAACCAGCCCCAGCATTTT. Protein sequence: CASSQGGAGNQPQHF.

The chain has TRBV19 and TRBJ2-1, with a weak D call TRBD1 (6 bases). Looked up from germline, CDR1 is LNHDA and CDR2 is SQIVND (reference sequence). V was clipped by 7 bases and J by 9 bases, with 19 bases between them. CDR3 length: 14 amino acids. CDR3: CASKQGPSPGEQFF. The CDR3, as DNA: TGTGCCAGTAAGCAGGGGCCATCCCCCGGTGAGCAGTTCTTC.

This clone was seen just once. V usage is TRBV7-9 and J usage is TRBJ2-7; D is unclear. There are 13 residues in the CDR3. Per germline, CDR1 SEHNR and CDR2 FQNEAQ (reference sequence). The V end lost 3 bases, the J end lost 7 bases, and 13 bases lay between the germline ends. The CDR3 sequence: CASSFAADWEQYF. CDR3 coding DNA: TGTGCCAGCAGCTTTGCGGCAGATTGGGAGCAGTACTTC.

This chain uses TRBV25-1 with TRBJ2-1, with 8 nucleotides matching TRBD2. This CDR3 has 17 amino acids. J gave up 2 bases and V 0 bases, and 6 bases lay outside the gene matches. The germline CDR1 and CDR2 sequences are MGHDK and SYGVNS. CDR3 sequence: CASSEYQSGRAYNEQFF. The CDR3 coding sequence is TGTGCCAGCAGTGAATACCAATCCGGGAGGGCCTACAATGAGCAGTTCTTC.

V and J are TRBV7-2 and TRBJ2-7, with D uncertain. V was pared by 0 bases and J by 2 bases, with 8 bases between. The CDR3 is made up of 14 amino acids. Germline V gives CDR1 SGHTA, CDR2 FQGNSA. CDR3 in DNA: TGTGCCAGCAGCTTAGCGGAACTAACCTACGAGCAGTACTTC. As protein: CASSLAELTYEQYF. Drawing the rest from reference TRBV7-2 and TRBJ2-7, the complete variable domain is GAGVSQSPSNKVTEKGKDVELRCDPISGHTALYWYRQSLGQGLEFLIYFQGNSAPDKSGLPSDRFSAERTGGSVSTLTIQRTQQEDSAVYLCASSLAELTYEQYFGPGTRLTVT.

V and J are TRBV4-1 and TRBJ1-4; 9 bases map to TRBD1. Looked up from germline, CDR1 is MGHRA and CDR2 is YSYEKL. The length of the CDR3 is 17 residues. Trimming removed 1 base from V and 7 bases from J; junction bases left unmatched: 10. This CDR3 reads CASSQALNRGQSEKLFF. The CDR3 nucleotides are TGCGCCAGCAGCCAAGCGCTGAACAGGGGGCAGAGTGAAAAACTGTTTTTT.

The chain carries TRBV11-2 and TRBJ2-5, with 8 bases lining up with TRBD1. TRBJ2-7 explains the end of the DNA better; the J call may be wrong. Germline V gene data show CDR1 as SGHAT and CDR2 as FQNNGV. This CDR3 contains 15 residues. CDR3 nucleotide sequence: TGTGCCAGCAGCTCACCGGGACAGGCCCCCTACGAGCAGTACTTC. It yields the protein CASSSPGQAPYEQYF.

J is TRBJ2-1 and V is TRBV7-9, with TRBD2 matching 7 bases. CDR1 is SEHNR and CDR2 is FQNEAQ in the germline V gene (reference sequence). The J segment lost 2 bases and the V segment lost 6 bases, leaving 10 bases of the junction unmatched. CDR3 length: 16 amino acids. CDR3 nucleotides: TGTGCCAGCAGACGTGAAGGGAGGGGCACCTACAATGAGCAGTTCTTC. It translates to CASRREGRGTYNEQFF.

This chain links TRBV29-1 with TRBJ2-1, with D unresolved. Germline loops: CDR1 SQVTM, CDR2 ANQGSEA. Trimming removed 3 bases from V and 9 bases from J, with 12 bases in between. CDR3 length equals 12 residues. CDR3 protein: CSVEGRVAEQFF. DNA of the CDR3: TGCAGCGTTGAGGGCCGAGTGGCTGAGCAGTTCTTC.

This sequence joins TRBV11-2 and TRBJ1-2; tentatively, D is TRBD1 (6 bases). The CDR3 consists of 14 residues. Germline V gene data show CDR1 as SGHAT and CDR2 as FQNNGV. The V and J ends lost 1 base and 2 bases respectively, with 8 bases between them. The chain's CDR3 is CASSLGDTNYGYTF. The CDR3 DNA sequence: TGTGCCAGCAGCTTAGGGGACACCAACTATGGCTACACCTTC. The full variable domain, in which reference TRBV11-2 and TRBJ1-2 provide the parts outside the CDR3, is EAGVAQSPRYKIIEKRQSVAFWCNPISGHATLYWYQQILGQGPKLLIQFQNNGVVDDSQLPKDRFSAERLKGVDSTLKIQPAKLEDSAVYLCASSLGDTNYGYTFGSGTRLTVV.

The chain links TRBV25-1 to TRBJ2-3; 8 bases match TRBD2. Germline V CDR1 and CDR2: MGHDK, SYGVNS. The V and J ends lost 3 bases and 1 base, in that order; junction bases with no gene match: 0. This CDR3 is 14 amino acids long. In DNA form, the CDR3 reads TGTGCCAGCAGTGAGACTAGCGGCACAGATACGCAGTATTTT. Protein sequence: CASSETSGTDTQYF.